This record looks at one TCR beta chain sequence and its context. This clonotype has ten or more counts. Its cognate antigen has yet to be identified. No quality values exist for individual bases; no much larger clone is one base distant. This record comes from a study of Graves' ophthalmopathy and Graves' hyperthyroidism (dated by TCRdb to 2016 to 2019). Some background on the complete study: Peripheral blood was collected at initial diagnosis, before any treatment. The study used signatures of the TCR beta repertoire to tell Graves' ophthalmopathy apart from Graves' hyperthyroidism and to predict which patients would progress to ophthalmopathy. In total, around 130 blood samples were TCR-sequenced: fewer than 50 ophthalmopathy, approximately 80 hyperthyroidism and some 17 hyperthyroidism-to-ophthalmopathy patients. To explore V-J signatures distinguishing ophthalmopathy from hyperthyroidism, a discovery set of roughly 100 patients (around 44 ophthalmopathy, roughly 60 stable hyperthyroidism) was enrolled. An independent validation cohort was composed of approximately 18 hyperthyroidism patients and some 16 patients who later progressed from hyperthyroidism to ophthalmopathy. In five to seven hyperthyroidism patients, T-cell repertoires of thyroid tissue and blood were compared. After sampling, hyperthyroidism patients received methimazole starting at 30 mg daily, and ophthalmopathy patients received high-dose intravenous methylprednisolone. The roughly 91 discovery patients were randomly divided into training and test sets at a 7:3 ratio. The full study reports these points: In cross-validation, the 13-signature model distinguished ophthalmopathy from stable hyperthyroidism with roughly 90% sensitivity and around 81% specificity, and in the test set the corresponding values were approximately 79% and 70%. In validation, the model predicted ophthalmopathy progression with over 60% sensitivity and approximately 75% specificity; eleven to twelve predicted patients were CT-confirmed with GO in a median of 6.5 months. No statistical method was used to predetermine the sample size, and group allocation was not hidden from the investigators. Most expanded thyroid clonotypes with frequency above 0.001 were also detected in blood, suggesting blood repertoires may reflect the thyroid immune response.

Trimming takes 5 bases from V and 1 base from J, and the germline ends sit 5 bases apart. Counted from cysteine to phenylalanine, this CDR3 has 11 amino acids. Of all the DNA, just the CDR3 is kept, 33 bases in frame from base 1. The CDR1 and CDR2 encoded by the germline V gene (reference sequence) are GTSNPN and SVGIG. Patients with ophthalmopathy had moderately to severely active disease, with a Clinical Activity Score of 3 or more, a NOSPECS grade of 4 or more, and a disease duration of less than 3 months. Patients were excluded if they had other autoimmune diseases, uncontrolled infections, pregnancy or lactation. Diagnosis relied on clinical symptoms, serum thyroxine, TRAb, thyroid ultrasound and orbital computed tomography. Ficoll-Paque density gradient centrifugation was used to isolate PBMCs from around 9.1 ml of fresh peripheral blood. Total RNA was extracted using Trizol reagent, and RNA quality was checked on an Agilent 2100 Bioanalyzer.

TCR beta CDR3 regions were amplified from RNA transcripts for repertoire sequencing. The first round was an RT-PCR using HTBI primers with the Qiagen OneStep RT-PCR kit, and this first round was followed by a second-round multiplex PCR, then size selection and purification. The libraries underwent paired-end sequencing with 100 bp reads on an Illumina HiSeq2000. The paper's data handling went like this. SOAPnuke was used to process the reads, throwing out any read that had adapters, had uncalled bases, had a mean Phred below 15, or lacked an exact constant-primer or identifier match. High-quality paired reads were merged with COPE v1.2.5. Clonotypes were defined as unique nucleotide sequences and were aligned to IMGT TRB V, D and J references using MiTCR v1.1. Only V-J combinations with frequency above 0.0001 were analysed, covering over 99% of repertoires. A TCR clonal expansion and chaos score per V-J combination was defined as the ratio of F50 clonal expansion to chaos observed in the TCRdist matrix. Features were reduced by Welch's t-statistics and random forest to 10 to 15 V-J combinations, which fed a naive Bayes classifier. The similarity between thyroid and blood repertoires was quantified using the Morisita-Horn index. The public reads were reanalyzed by TCRdb: fastp trimming at Q25, MiXCR alignment, in-frame beta chains only. Rows are combined by CDR3 protein, so each entry shows the most common genes and DNA. TCRdb's processing, not the authors', yielded these V and J calls. Within this sample are 350,000 to 400,000 distinct CDR3 sequences, with approximately 16% of them counted one time only. Clones ranked in the top ten supply 1.6% of the sample.

Input material: peripheral blood. This TCR was recovered from a woman between 18 and 29 years old with Graves' ophthalmopathy. Donor details come from another sample of the same person, matched by shared clones. The sequence joins TRBV30 to TRBJ1-1, with the D gene uncertain. The nucleotide sequence reads TGTGCCTGGCGCGGGAACACTGAAGCTTTCTTT. It translates to CAWRGNTEAFF.